These 27 T cell receptor beta chains share one sample of origin, sequenced in a study of cytomegalovirus exposure and HLA in healthy donors. 13 Jbeta primers and 60 Vbeta primers were used for the PCR. Here immunoSEQ multiplex PCR was the method, and the copy in TCRdb shows in-frame clones only, minus some. The sample contains fewer than 250,000 clones, about 75% of which appear only once. The specimen sequenced was PBMCs. These receptors all stem from a male donor in good health and CMV-seronegative.

J is TRBJ1-2 and V is TRBV28; TRBD1 is a possible D gene (6 bases). The germline gives CDR1 MDHEN, CDR2 SYDVKM. This CDR3 region has 12 residues. Trimming stripped 6 bases from V and 5 bases from J, with 10 bases between. CDR3 nucleotides: TGTGCCAGCAGGGCAGGGGTTTATGGCTACACCTTC. Its translation: CASRAGVYGYTF.

The rearrangement uses TRBV27 and TRBJ1-2, with D unresolved. V gave up 3 bases and J gave up 6 bases, with 11 bases separating them. CDR1 MNHEY and CDR2 SMNVEV come from the germline V gene (reference sequence). The CDR3 is 13 residues long. In nucleotides, the CDR3 is TGTGCCAGCAGTTTCTCCGGCGGTGATGGCTACACCTTC. Protein sequence: CASSFSGGDGYTF.

CDR3 DNA: TGTGCCGTCTCCGGGACTAGCTCCTACGAGCAGTACTTC. It yields the protein CAVSGTSSYEQYF. The gene calls are TRBV5-4 and TRBJ2-7, with 8 bases fitting TRBD2. With V trimmed by 10 bases and J by 0 bases, 6 bases remained unmatched. Germline CDR1 SGHNT, CDR2 YYREEE (reference sequence). The CDR3 runs to 13 residues.

This rearrangement joins TRBV5-4 to TRBJ2-2; 11 bases map to TRBD2. Losses at the gene ends were 0 bases for V and 5 bases for J; bases not matched to a gene: 3. The V gene's germline CDR1 is SGHNT and CDR2 YYREEE (reference sequence). The CDR3 sequence is 16 residues long. The CDR3 DNA reads as TGTGCCAGCAGCTTGGGGCTAGCGGGGGGAACCGGGGAGCTGTTTTTT. Translation: CASSLGLAGGTGELFF.

This clone was picked up one time. J is TRBJ1-1 and V is TRBV7-2; no reliable D call. Trimming stripped 1 base from V and 10 bases from J, with 16 bases between. The CDR3 contains 14 residues. CDR1 is SGHTA and CDR2 is FQGNSA in the germline V gene. CDR3 loop: CASSLVVASGGAFF. The CDR3 coding sequence is TGTGCCAGCAGCTTAGTCGTCGCCAGCGGTGGAGCTTTCTTT.

The chain carries TRBV5-1 and TRBJ1-6; 8 bases line up with TRBD1. CDR3 length: 18 amino acids. V lost 0 bases to trimming and J lost 8 bases; unmatched junction nucleotides: 13. Germline V gene data show CDR1 as SGHRS and CDR2 as YFSETQ. CDR3: CASSLGTGPRTIYSPLHF. The CDR3, as DNA: TGCGCCAGCAGCTTGGGGACAGGGCCACGTACGATTTATTCACCCCTCCACTTT. Using reference TRBV5-1 and TRBJ1-6 for the parts outside the CDR3, the full variable domain is KAGVTQTPRYLIKTRGQQVTLSCSPISGHRSVSWYQQTPGQGLQFLFEYFSETQRNKGNFPGRFSGRQFSNSRSEMNVSTLELGDSALYLCASSLGTGPRTIYSPLHFGNGTRLTVT.

The rearrangement links TRBV5-6 to TRBJ2-7; 14 nucleotides align to TRBD2. Germline values: CDR1 SGHDT, CDR2 YYEEEE. The CDR3 is made up of 16 amino acids. V shed 4 bases, J shed 9 bases, and the junction held 12 bases outside the gene matches. The chain's CDR3 is CASSKGLAGGTVRQYF. DNA of the CDR3: TGTGCCAGCAGCAAAGGACTAGCGGGGGGAACTGTACGGCAGTACTTC.

The chain uses TRBV2 and TRBJ1-5, with TRBD1 identical over 9 bases. The CDR3 runs to 15 residues. The ends lost 6 bases at V and 4 bases at J; junction bases unmatched: 7. Germline CDR1 and CDR2: SNHLY and FYNNEI. This chain's CDR3 is CASSPGQGENQPQHF. CDR3 nucleotide sequence: TGTGCCAGCAGCCCGGGACAGGGCGAGAATCAGCCCCAGCATTTT.

A single count supports this clone. The rearrangement links TRBV4-2 to TRBJ2-3; 7 positions agree with TRBD2. Trimming cost V 4 bases and J 2 bases; bases outside gene matches: 3. Germline CDR1 is LGHNA and CDR2 is YNFKEQ. The CDR3 spans 14 residues. The CDR3 bases are TGTGCCAGCAGCCCCGGGACTACCACAGATACGCAGTATTTT. Translation gives CASSPGTTTDTQYF.

The chain combines TRBV7-2 with TRBJ2-1; the match to TRBD2 covers 9 bases. Looked up from germline, CDR1 is SGHTA and CDR2 is FQGNSA. The CDR3 runs 16 residues. The J segment lost 4 bases and the V segment lost 3 bases, leaving 7 bases of the junction unmatched. CDR3 region: CASSFYSGGLYNEQFF. The CDR3 nucleotides read TGTGCCAGCAGCTTTTATAGCGGGGGCCTATACAATGAGCAGTTCTTC.

The genes are TRBV7-9 and TRBJ1-2; D gene uncertain. V lost 5 bases and J lost 5, with 9 bases in between. CDR3 size: 12 residues. Germline-derived CDR1 and CDR2 are SEHNR and FQNEAQ (reference sequence). The CDR3 is CASSPLLYGYTF. CDR3 coding DNA: TGTGCCAGCAGCCCACTCCTGTATGGCTACACCTTC.

The chain links TRBV25-1 to TRBJ2-2; D may be TRBD2 (5 bases). Trimming took 4 bases from V and 2 from J, leaving 11 bases between them. The CDR3 extends over 15 amino acids. Germline V CDR1 and CDR2: MGHDK, SYGVNS. The CDR3 region is CASSGFEGNTGELFF. The CDR3 DNA reads as TGTGCCAGCAGTGGCTTTGAGGGAAACACCGGGGAGCTGTTTTTT.

V gene TRBV27 combines with J gene TRBJ2-1; D not certain. With 4 bases removed from V and 0 bases from J, the gap between germline ends came to 7 bases. The CDR3 has 14 amino acids. The germline V gene has CDR1 MNHEY and CDR2 SMNVEV (reference sequence). Here the CDR3 reads CASSSRNSYNEQFF. CDR3 DNA: TGTGCCAGCAGTTCCCGTAACTCCTACAATGAGCAGTTCTTC.

This CDR3 is CATSRPDRDPHNEQFF. In DNA form, the CDR3 reads TGTGCCACCAGCAGACCTGACAGGGACCCCCACAATGAGCAGTTCTTC. The gene calls are TRBV15 and TRBJ2-1, with 7 bases that match TRBD1. Trimming cost V 2 bases and J 5 bases; bases outside gene matches: 9. Germline values: CDR1 LNHNV, CDR2 YYDKDF (reference sequence). This CDR3 spans 16 amino acids.

The V and J genes are TRBV5-8 and TRBJ1-2; a weak D match, TRBD1 (5 bases). The germline V gene encodes CDR1 SGHTS and CDR2 YDEGEE. CDR3 size: 15 residues. V lost 4 bases and J 2 bases, leaving 15 bases between the germline ends. CDR3 nucleotide sequence: TGTGCCAGCAGCAACAAAACAGGTCTCAACTATGGCTACACCTTC. Translating it yields CASSNKTGLNYGYTF.

The chain couples TRBV28 to TRBJ2-5; TRBD2 matches 12 bases. The CDR3 runs to 16 residues. CDR1 and CDR2 from the germline V gene are MDHEN and SYDVKM. Unmatched junction bases numbered 9, after V lost 6 bases and J lost 4 bases. CDR3 protein: CASRELAGGLGETQYF. CDR3 coding DNA: TGTGCCAGCAGAGAACTAGCGGGAGGTTTGGGAGAGACCCAGTACTTC.

Here the CDR3 DNA reads TGCGCCAGCAGCTTGGTAGTTACAGATACGCAGTATTTT. Translated: CASSLVVTDTQYF. V gene TRBV5-1 combines with J gene TRBJ2-3, with D uncertain. The CDR3 length is 13 residues. Trimming removed 0 bases from V and 3 bases from J, with 5 bases in between. Germline V gene data show CDR1 as SGHRS and CDR2 as YFSETQ.

This rearrangement joins TRBV29-1 to TRBJ2-7; maybe TRBD1 (6 bases). The CDR3 has 15 amino acids. V shed 4 bases and J shed 9 bases, with 25 bases lying between them. Per germline, CDR1 SQVTM and CDR2 ANQGSEA. In nucleotides, the CDR3 is TGCAGCGTTGGCAACCCGACAGGAGACCAACCTTCGCAGTACTTC. This codes for CSVGNPTGDQPSQYF.

This chain connects TRBV9 to TRBJ2-1; 8 bases map to TRBD2. Germline CDR1 reads SGDLS; CDR2 reads YYNGEE. This CDR3 is built from 14 residues. With 1 base clipped from V and 7 bases from J, the junction kept 4 bases outside the gene matches. CDR3 nucleotide sequence: TGTGCCAGCAGCGTATTTAGCGGGACAAATGAGCAGTTCTTC. This codes for CASSVFSGTNEQFF.

This chain joins TRBV2 and TRBJ2-1; 10 nucleotides agree with TRBD1. CDR3 size: 14 residues. J was trimmed by 4 bases and V by 7 bases; bases with no gene match: 4. Germline loops: CDR1 SNHLY, CDR2 FYNNEI. In DNA form, the CDR3 reads TGTGCCAGCAACGGGGACAGGGGATACAATGAGCAGTTCTTC. This gives the protein CASNGDRGYNEQFF. The variable domain in full, completed from reference TRBV2 and TRBJ2-1, reads EPEVTQTPSHQVTQMGQEVILRCVPISNHLYFYWYRQILGQKVEFLVSFYNNEISEKSEIFDDQFSVERPDGSNFTLKIRSTKLEDSAMYFCASNGDRGYNEQFFGPGTRLTVL.

DNA of the CDR3: TGTGCCAGCAGCCAAGATTACCGCCGAGGGCAGGGGTGGAACGAGCAGTACTTC. Its translation: CASSQDYRRGQGWNEQYF. The J gene is TRBJ2-7, the V gene TRBV4-2, with D possibly TRBD1 on 6 matching bases. The CDR3 is 18 residues long. The V end lost 0 bases, the J end lost 5 bases, and 23 bases lay between the germline ends. Germline-derived CDR1 and CDR2 are LGHNA and YNFKEQ.

This clone has only a few counts. The chain employs TRBV5-6 and TRBJ2-1, with a possible D match to TRBD1 (5 bases). V gave up 0 bases and J gave up 5 bases, with 9 bases separating them. Germline V gene data show CDR1 as SGHDT and CDR2 as YYEEEE. The CDR3 has 14 residues. The CDR3 DNA follows: TGTGCCAGCAGCTTGGCCGTCAGGGACAATGAGCAGTTCTTC. Residues: CASSLAVRDNEQFF.

CDR3 nucleotide sequence: TGCGCCAGCAGCCAAGGGAAGACTAAGCAGTTCTTC. Translated, it gives CASSQGKTKQFF. V and J are TRBV4-3 and TRBJ2-1, with D possibly matching TRBD2 (5 bases). The V gene lost 1 base and the J gene lost 11 bases, with 9 bases spanning the gap. Germline V gives CDR1 LGHNA, CDR2 YSLEER. CDR3 length equals 12 residues.

The chain couples TRBV7-8 to TRBJ1-1; 11 nucleotides line up with TRBD1. The germline CDR1 and CDR2 sequences are SGHVS and FQNEAQ. The length of the CDR3 is 16 residues. The junction had 8 bases not matched to a gene; V was cut back by 5 bases and J by 3 bases. CDR3 DNA: TGTGCCAGCAGCGGTTCCCGGACAGGGGGCTACACTGAAGCTTTCTTT. This translates into CASSGSRTGGYTEAFF. The full variable domain, its missing parts supplied by reference TRBV7-8 and TRBJ1-1, is GAGVSQSPRYKVAKRGQDVALRCDPISGHVSLFWYQQALGQGPEFLTYFQNEAQLDKSGLPSDRFFAERPEGSVSTLKIQRTQQEDSAVYLCASSGSRTGGYTEAFFGQGTRLTVV.

The sample holds one count of this clone. This chain joins TRBV2 and TRBJ1-6; weak D call: TRBD1 (6 bases). The germline CDR1 and CDR2 sequences are SNHLY and FYNNEI. This CDR3 contains 15 residues. V lost 7 bases and J lost 5, with 15 bases in between. CDR3 nucleotides: TGTGCCAGCACCTACCGACAGGCCAATAATTCACCCCTCCACTTT. Its protein is CASTYRQANNSPLHF.

V usage is TRBV30 and J usage is TRBJ2-1; D call uncertain. From germline, CDR1 is GTSNPN and CDR2 SVGIG (reference sequence). The CDR3 is 14 residues long. The V end lost 0 bases, the J end lost 3 bases, and 9 bases lay between the germline ends. The CDR3 spells CAWSVRRNYNEQFF. CDR3 DNA: TGTGCCTGGAGTGTACGGCGGAACTACAATGAGCAGTTCTTC. Full variable domain (missing parts from reference TRBV30 and TRBJ2-1): SQTIHQWPATLVQPVGSPLSLECTVEGTSNPNLYWYRQAAGRGLQLLFYSVGIGQISSEVPQNLSASRPQDRQFILSSKKLLLSDSGFYLCAWSVRRNYNEQFFGPGTRLTVL.

The CDR3 loop is CASSWGQGAYEQYF. The CDR3 coding sequence is TGTGCCAGTAGTTGGGGACAGGGTGCCTACGAGCAGTACTTC. The genes are TRBV19 and TRBJ2-7; the match to TRBD1 covers 9 bases. The CDR3 loop spans 14 amino acids. Trimming removed 5 bases from V and 2 bases from J; junction bases left unmatched: 4. Germline V CDR1 and CDR2: LNHDA, SQIVND (reference sequence).